The next 10 T cell receptor beta chains were all read from a single sample in a study of control samples from healthy donors and cancer patients. TCRdb keeps only in-frame clones here, not all; method: immunoSEQ multiplex PCR. The sample lists around 41,000 clones; around four fifths were seen once. Sequencing used PBMCs. These TCRs come from a woman aged 60-70 years with lung cancer.

V is TRBV5-6 and J is TRBJ2-4, with no clear D. Germline assignment: CDR1 SGHDT and CDR2 YYEEEE. The CDR3 is 15 residues long. The V and J ends lost 4 bases and 2 bases respectively, with 13 bases between them. DNA for the CDR3: TGTGCCAGCAGCGGGGTAGGCGGAACCAAAAACATTCAGTACTTC. Its protein product is CASSGVGGTKNIQYF.

This rearrangement joins TRBV4-2 to TRBJ2-1; the match to TRBD2 covers 7 bases. This CDR3 is built from 15 residues. Germline V gene lookup returns CDR1 LGHNA and CDR2 YNFKEQ. After removal of 0 bases from V and 7 bases from J, the junction contained 6 bases not matched to a gene. The CDR3 is CASSQDVLAYNEQFF. The CDR3, as DNA: TGTGCCAGCAGCCAAGATGTACTAGCGTATAATGAGCAGTTCTTC.

The rearrangement uses TRBV25-1 and TRBJ2-5, with TRBD1 matching 9 bases. The CDR3 is 14 residues long. The germline V gene encodes CDR1 MGHDK and CDR2 SYGVNS. The junction had 7 bases not matched to a gene; V was cut back by 4 bases and J by 7 bases. CDR3 protein: CASSATGGSGTQYF. The DNA for the CDR3 is TGTGCCAGCAGTGCCACAGGGGGCTCAGGGACCCAGTACTTC.

The rearrangement joins TRBV4-1 to TRBJ1-1; D is unclear. The CDR3 is made up of 15 amino acids. CDR1 MGHRA and CDR2 YSYEKL come from the germline V gene. V was clipped by 4 bases and J by 1 base, with 13 bases between them. CDR3 bases: TGCGCCAGCAGCCCTCAGACGGCTGCGAACACTGAAGCTTTCTTT. It specifies CASSPQTAANTEAFF.

The chain links TRBV7-6 to TRBJ2-1; D gene ambiguous. CDR3 size: 17 residues. V lost 0 bases and J 1 base, leaving 13 bases between the germline ends. Germline assignment: CDR1 SGHVS and CDR2 FNYEAQ. This CDR3 is CASSLAPGLESYNEQFF. For the CDR3, the DNA is TGTGCCAGCAGCTTAGCGCCCGGTCTGGAGTCCTACAATGAGCAGTTCTTC.

The rearrangement uses TRBV2 and TRBJ1-5; D is possibly TRBD1 (6 bases). V was shortened by 6 bases and J by 7 bases, with 16 bases between the two germline ends. The CDR3 consists of 14 residues. The V gene's germline CDR1 is SNHLY and CDR2 FYNNEI. This CDR3 is CASRPDLGGQPQHF. CDR3 sequence (DNA): TGTGCCAGCAGACCCGATTTAGGGGGACAGCCCCAGCATTTT.

In this sample, this clone is medium-sized (0.01 to 0.1%). The chain carries TRBV9 and TRBJ1-2; TRBD1 matches 11 bases. Germline values: CDR1 SGDLS, CDR2 YYNGEE. The CDR3 covers 18 residues. The V gene end was trimmed by 4 bases and the J gene end by 3 bases; junction bases not matched to a gene: 14. The CDR3 DNA is TGTGCCAGCAGCTCGGGTGGGACAGGGGGTATGATTGACTATGGCTACACCTTC. Its protein is CASSSGGTGGMIDYGYTF.

The chain joins TRBV5-1 to TRBJ1-4; TRBD1 might be the D (5 bases). V shed 4 bases and J shed 0 bases, with 10 bases lying between them. This CDR3 spans 15 amino acids. From germline, CDR1 is SGHRS and CDR2 YFSETQ. CDR3 coding DNA: TGCGCCAGCAGCGTAAGGGGACCAACTAATGAAAAACTGTTTTTT. Translation gives CASSVRGPTNEKLFF.

The gene calls are TRBV6-4 and TRBJ2-1; the D gene is possibly TRBD2 (6 bases). V was trimmed by 2 bases and J by 9 bases, leaving 11 bases between them. Germline V gives CDR1 MRHNA, CDR2 SNTAGT. This CDR3 has 13 residues. In nucleotides, the CDR3 is TGTGCCAGCAGTGACATCTTGGGGGGTGAGCAGTTCTTC. It specifies CASSDILGGEQFF.

This clone was recorded a few times. V and J are TRBV14 and TRBJ2-5, with 7 bases that match TRBD2. V gave up 5 bases and J gave up 7 bases; unmatched junction bases: 16. The CDR3 loop spans 16 amino acids. Germline V lookup: CDR1 SGHDN, CDR2 FVKESK. CDR3 coding DNA: TGTGCCAGCAGCTCTCAACCCGAGCCGACGGGGGGGACCCAGTACTTC. Translated, it gives CASSSQPEPTGGTQYF.